The clone carrying this T cell receptor beta chain was observed a few times. The data belong to a study of breast tumors, draining lymph nodes, adjacent tissues. The germline CDR1 and CDR2 sequences are MNHEY and SMNVEV (reference sequence). V was pared by 5 bases and J by 8 bases, with 12 bases between. The CDR3 contains 13 residues. Using its own MiXCR run on the multiplex PCR reads, TCRdb lists one record per CDR3 protein. The sample has nearly 110,000 distinct CDR3 sequences; more than 25% are singletons. The lymph nodes were axillary draining lymph nodes from breast cancer patients. This TCR was sampled from a female donor with breast cancer. Some clones in this sample may be carry-over from other donors' samples. This chain connects TRBV27 to TRBJ1-4; perhaps TRBD1 as D (6 bases). The sample taken for sequencing was axillary lymph node tissue. CDR3 sequence: CASSPRQEEKLFF. The CDR3 region has the DNA TGTGCCAGCAGTCCGCGACAGGAAGAAAAACTGTTTTTT.